Listed below are T cell receptor beta chains from one sample, sequenced in a study of blood T cell repertoires in COVID-19. The table came from immunoSEQ multiplex PCR; TCRdb's copy has only in-frame clones and leaves some out. This table holds 90,000 or so clones, around 87% found once. The sequenced sample was peripheral blood. The receptors here all came from a woman over 75 with active or convalescent COVID-19. Each CDR3 is given with its conserved first and last residue. Fields, in order: D gene, clone size, V gene, J gene, CDR3 DNA, CDR3 protein. A D gene is named only where the DNA matches it firmly. For some rows the clone size is stated as once, few or many, or as a class when expanded; others skip it.

D: -; size: -; V: TRBV9; J: TRBJ2-2; DNA: TGTGCCAGCAGTCCGAGGGGTAGCGGAGTAAACACCGGGGAGCTGTTTTTT; CDR3: CASSPRGSGVNTGELFF
D: TRBD2; size: -; V: TRBV28; J: TRBJ2-1; DNA: TGTGCCACAAGAGGGCCGGGAGGGCGGTATGAGCAGTTCTTC; CDR3: CATRGPGGRYEQFF
D: -; size: -; V: TRBV7-2; J: TRBJ1-1; DNA: TGTGCCAGCAGCCTGAGGGGACAGAACACTGAAGCTTTCTTT; CDR3: CASSLRGQNTEAFF
D: TRBD2; size: -; V: TRBV19; J: TRBJ2-5; DNA: TGTGCCAGTAGCCCGGGGGGGGCGGGGGAGACCCAGTACTTC; CDR3: CASSPGGAGETQYF
D: -; size: -; V: TRBV19; J: TRBJ1-5; DNA: TGTGCCAGTAGTATCAGGGTTAATCAGCCCCAGCATTTT; CDR3: CASSIRVNQPQHF
D: -; size: -; V: TRBV9; J: TRBJ1-4; DNA: TGTGCCAGCAGCGTAGGTGGGGCTTCAGGGGAAAAACTGTTTTTT; CDR3: CASSVGGASGEKLFF
D: -; size: -; V: TRBV15; J: TRBJ2-1; DNA: TGTGCCACCAGCAGAGATGAGCGAGTAAATGAGCAGTTCTTC; CDR3: CATSRDERVNEQFF
D: TRBD1; size: -; V: TRBV18; J: TRBJ2-7; DNA: TGTGCCAGCTCGGGACAGCTCTACGAGCAGTACTTC; CDR3: CASSGQLYEQYF
D: TRBD2; size: -; V: TRBV7-9; J: TRBJ2-1; DNA: TGTGCCAGCAGCTCCGGCCGGGGGGCCTACAATGAGCAGTTCTTC; CDR3: CASSSGRGAYNEQFF
D: -; size: -; V: TRBV29-1; J: TRBJ2-7; DNA: TGCAGCGGTGGAGGCCAGTTCCCTTACGAGCAGTACTTC; CDR3: CSGGGQFPYEQYF
D: -; size: -; V: TRBV3-1/TRBV3-2; J: TRBJ2-7; DNA: TGTGCCAGCAGCCATAGGGGGTCGGCCGAGCAGTACTTC; CDR3: CASSHRGSAEQYF
D: -; size: -; V: TRBV19; J: TRBJ1-5; DNA: TGTGCCAGTAGGACCACAGGAGGGAGCAATCAGCCCCAGCATTTT; CDR3: CASRTTGGSNQPQHF
D: TRBD1; size: -; V: TRBV27; J: TRBJ2-7; DNA: TGTGCCAGCAGTTTACTGGACAGGGGGGTTGCCTACGAGCAGTACTTC; CDR3: CASSLLDRGVAYEQYF
D: -; size: -; V: TRBV5-4; J: TRBJ2-7; DNA: TGTGCCAGCAGCTTGGACTACGGGGCCTACGAGCAGTACTTC; CDR3: CASSLDYGAYEQYF
D: TRBD2; size: -; V: TRBV3-1/TRBV3-2; J: TRBJ2-7; DNA: TGTGCCAGCAGCCAAACCCTAGCGGCCCAGTACGAGCAGTACTTC; CDR3: CASSQTLAAQYEQYF
D: -; size: -; V: TRBV6-5; J: TRBJ1-2; DNA: TGTGCCAGCAGTTTAACAGGGAATGGCTACACCTTC; CDR3: CASSLTGNGYTF
D: -; size: -; V: TRBV3-1/TRBV3-2; J: TRBJ2-7; DNA: TGTGCCAGCAGCCAAGAGCCGAGCTACGAGCAGTACTTC; CDR3: CASSQEPSYEQYF
D: TRBD2; size: -; V: TRBV5-4; J: TRBJ2-7; DNA: TGTGCCAGCAGCTTGGTGGGGGGAGGGATGGGACTCTACGAGCAGTACTTC; CDR3: CASSLVGGGMGLYEQYF
D: -; size: -; V: TRBV21-1; J: TRBJ2-7; DNA: TGTGCCAGCAGCAAAAATGAGGGGGGGAACCCAACCTACGAGCAGTACTTC; CDR3: CASSKNEGGNPTYEQYF
D: -; size: once; V: TRBV12-5; J: TRBJ1-1; DNA: TGTGCTAGTGGCCGCGGGGAGGGCACTGAAGCTTTCTTT; CDR3: CASGRGEGTEAFF
D: TRBD1; size: -; V: TRBV19; J: TRBJ1-5; DNA: TGTGCCAGTAGTCCCAGGGGGATTGGCAATCAGCCCCAGCATTTT; CDR3: CASSPRGIGNQPQHF
D: -; size: -; V: TRBV11-2; J: TRBJ2-1; DNA: TGTGCCAGCAGCTTAGTTGTGGGGAGCTCCTACAATGAGCAGTTCTTC; CDR3: CASSLVVGSSYNEQFF
D: TRBD2; size: -; V: TRBV13; J: TRBJ2-7; DNA: TGTGCCAGCAGCTTAGGCCTCGCGGGAGGGCCCGGGCAGTACTTC; CDR3: CASSLGLAGGPGQYF
D: -; size: once; V: TRBV19; J: TRBJ2-7; DNA: TGTGCCAGTTCGGAACAGGGTATTAGCGAGCAGTACTTC; CDR3: CASSEQGISEQYF
D: TRBD1; size: -; V: TRBV18; J: TRBJ2-7; DNA: TGTGCCAGCTCACCCCGAACGGCGGGACAGGGGACCTACGAGCAGTACTTC; CDR3: CASSPRTAGQGTYEQYF
D: TRBD2; size: -; V: TRBV5-1; J: TRBJ2-2; DNA: TGCGCCAGCAGCTTGCAACTAGCGGGAGAGAACACCGGGGAGCTGTTTTTT; CDR3: CASSLQLAGENTGELFF
D: TRBD1; size: -; V: TRBV4-1; J: TRBJ1-2; DNA: TGCGCCAGCAGCCCGGGACAGGGGGATTTCTATGGCTACACCTTC; CDR3: CASSPGQGDFYGYTF
D: -; size: -; V: TRBV28; J: TRBJ2-7; DNA: TGTGCCAGCACACAGGCCTTAACCTACGAGCAGTACTTC; CDR3: CASTQALTYEQYF
D: TRBD1; size: -; V: TRBV6-5; J: TRBJ1-3; DNA: TGTGCCAGCAGCCTTGGGACAGGGGTTGGAAACACCATATATTTT; CDR3: CASSLGTGVGNTIYF
D: TRBD2; size: -; V: TRBV20-1; J: TRBJ2-2; DNA: TGCAGTGCTAGTGGACTAGCGAAGGCCGGGGAGCTGTTTTTT; CDR3: CSASGLAKAGELFF
D: -; size: -; V: TRBV7-9; J: TRBJ1-2; DNA: TGTGCCAGCAGCGCCGGGGGGTTTAACTATGGCTACACCTTC; CDR3: CASSAGGFNYGYTF
D: TRBD2; size: -; V: TRBV27; J: TRBJ2-1; DNA: TGTGCCAGCAGTCCGCGACTAGCGGGAGATGAGCAGTTCTTC; CDR3: CASSPRLAGDEQFF
D: TRBD2; size: -; V: TRBV28; J: TRBJ2-7; DNA: TGTGCCAGCAGTTTACCCCGAACTAGCGGAGACTCCTACGAGCAGTACTTC; CDR3: CASSLPRTSGDSYEQYF
D: -; size: -; V: TRBV6-2/TRBV6-3; J: TRBJ2-1; DNA: -; CDR3: CASSYSSIWGDGSFF
D: -; size: -; V: TRBV9; J: TRBJ1-1; DNA: TGTGCCAGCAGCGTAGGGGGTCGGGGCACTGAAGCTTTCTTT; CDR3: CASSVGGRGTEAFF
D: -; size: -; V: TRBV28; J: TRBJ2-4; DNA: TGTGCCAGCACCCCAGCGGCCGGAAACATTCAGTACTTC; CDR3: CASTPAAGNIQYF
D: TRBD1; size: -; V: TRBV28; J: TRBJ1-2; DNA: TGTGCCAGTTCCGGGACAGGGGTTGGCTACACCTTC; CDR3: CASSGTGVGYTF
D: -; size: -; V: TRBV10-3; J: TRBJ1-1; DNA: TGTGCCATCAGTGAGTCGAGTGCCGCTGAAGCTTTCTTT; CDR3: CAISESSAAEAFF
D: -; size: -; V: TRBV19; J: TRBJ2-5; DNA: TGTGCCAGTAGTGCTGGGGGCAGGGCAGAGACCCAGTACTTC; CDR3: CASSAGGRAETQYF
D: -; size: -; V: TRBV21-1; J: TRBJ1-2; DNA: TGTGCCAGCACCCGGACAGGGGGCGTCTATGGCTACACCTTC; CDR3: CASTRTGGVYGYTF
D: -; size: -; V: TRBV19; J: TRBJ1-5; DNA: TGTGCCAGTAGCTGGGACGGGGGGTGGGACCAGCCCCAGCATTTT; CDR3: CASSWDGGWDQPQHF
D: -; size: few; V: TRBV9; J: TRBJ2-1; DNA: TGTGCCAGCAGCGTAGGCTATACGAACAATGAGCAGTTCTTC; CDR3: CASSVGYTNNEQFF
D: TRBD1; size: -; V: TRBV24-1; J: TRBJ2-1; DNA: TGTGCCACCAGTGACCCGGGACAGGACTCCTACAATGAGCAGTTCTTC; CDR3: CATSDPGQDSYNEQFF
D: TRBD2; size: -; V: TRBV2; J: TRBJ2-1; DNA: TGTGCCAGCAGTGAAGCAGTACTAGCGGTCAGCTCCTACAATGAGCAGTTCTTC; CDR3: CASSEAVLAVSSYNEQFF